Below, 2 T cell receptor beta chains from the same sample are listed, as sequenced in a study of regulatory T cells in long-lasting Graves disease. The time point denotes: newly diagnosed GD, antithyroid drugs for less than 3 months. Researchers made the TCR library from RNA that was extracted from PBMCs. Arm-PCR of CDR3 regions and iRepertoire HTBI primers were the basis on which TCR beta libraries were built. TCRdb re-derived calls from the multiplex PCR reads in MiXCR, one entry per CDR3 protein. The sample records 530,000 or so distinct CDR3 sequences, about 16% being singletons. These data were also filed under a second study, of T cells in Graves' hyperthyroidism and ophthalmopathy.

Material: peripheral blood mononuclear cells (PBMCs), obtained at new diagnosis, from a patient treated with antithyroid drugs. These receptors were obtained from a man younger than 30 with Graves disease.

CDR3 amino acids: CASSSGQGQETQYF. The DNA of the CDR3 is TGTGCCAGCAGTTCGGGACAGGGCCAAGAGACCCAGTACTTC. This sequence joins TRBV12-3 or TRBV12-4 and TRBJ2-5; 9 bases fit TRBD1. The CDR3 totals 14 residues. Germline trimming cut 4 bases from V and 1 base from J; bases unmatched to any gene: 1.

This clonotype turned up a few times. The chain couples TRBV19 to TRBJ2-6, with a tentative D call TRBD1 (6 bases). Germline V gene lookup returns CDR1 LNHDA and CDR2 SQIVND (reference sequence). The CDR3 spans 15 residues. Trimming took off 5 bases at V and 0 bases at J, with 8 bases between the two ends. The DNA for the CDR3 is TGTGCCAGTAGTGTGGACAGCTCTGGGGCCAACGTCCTGACTTTC. This gives the protein CASSVDSSGANVLTF.